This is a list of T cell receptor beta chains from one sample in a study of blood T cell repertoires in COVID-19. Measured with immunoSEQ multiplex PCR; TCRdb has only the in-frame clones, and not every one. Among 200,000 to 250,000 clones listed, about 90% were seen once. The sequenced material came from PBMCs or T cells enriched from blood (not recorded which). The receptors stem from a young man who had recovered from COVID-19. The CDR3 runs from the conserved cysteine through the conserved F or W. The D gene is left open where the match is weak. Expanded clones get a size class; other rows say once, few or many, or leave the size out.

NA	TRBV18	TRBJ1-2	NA	CASSPRTDPANYGYTF	TGTGCCAGCTCACCGAGGACAGACCCTGCTAACTATGGCTACACCTTC
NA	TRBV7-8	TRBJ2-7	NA	CASSLVSQNYEQYF	TGTGCCAGCAGCTTAGTTTCTCAGAACTACGAGCAGTACTTC
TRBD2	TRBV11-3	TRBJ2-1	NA	CASSLEGLAANEQFF	TGTGCCAGCAGCTTAGAGGGGCTAGCGGCCAATGAGCAGTTCTTC
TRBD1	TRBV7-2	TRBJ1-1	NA	CASSSPGQGRNTEAFF	TGTGCCAGCAGCTCACCGGGACAGGGAAGGAACACTGAAGCTTTCTTT
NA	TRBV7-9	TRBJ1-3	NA	CASSPRQVPGNTIYF	TGTGCCAGCAGCCCCCGACAGGTTCCTGGAAACACCATATATTTT
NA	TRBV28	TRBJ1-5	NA	CASSLGLIVGGQPQHF	TGTGCCAGCAGTTTAGGACTGATCGTGGGGGGTCAGCCCCAGCATTTT
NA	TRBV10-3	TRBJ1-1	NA	CAISEMGRRDEAFF	TGTGCCATCAGTGAGATGGGGCGGAGGGATGAAGCTTTCTTT
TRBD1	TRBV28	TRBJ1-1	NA	CASSQGQGRVWNTEAFF	TGTGCCAGCAGTCAGGGACAGGGGAGGGTTTGGAACACTGAAGCTTTCTTT
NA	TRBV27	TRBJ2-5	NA	CASSRKTEETQYF	TGTGCCAGCAGTCGCAAGACAGAAGAGACCCAGTACTTC
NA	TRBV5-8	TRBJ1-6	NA	CASSLVVRGGSYNSPLHF	TGTGCCAGCAGCTTGGTGGTACGGGGTGGGTCCTATAATTCACCCCTCCACTTT
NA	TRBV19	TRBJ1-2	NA	CASVRGQGNYGYTF	TGTGCTTCAGTAAGGGGTCAGGGCAACTATGGCTACACCTTC
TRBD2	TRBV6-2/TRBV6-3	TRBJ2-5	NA	CASSAGLARQTQYF	TGTGCCAGCAGTGCGGGACTAGCGAGGCAGACCCAGTACTTC
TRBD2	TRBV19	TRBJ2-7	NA	CASSTPGLAGLYEQYF	TGTGCCAGTAGTACTCCGGGACTAGCGGGGCTCTACGAGCAGTACTTC
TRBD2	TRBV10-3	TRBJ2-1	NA	CAISEWGSGTINNEQFF	TGTGCCATCAGTGAGTGGGGATCCGGGACTATAAACAATGAGCAGTTCTTC
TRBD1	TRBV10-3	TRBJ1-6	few	CAASGTDNSPLHF	TGTGCCGCTTCCGGGACAGATAATTCACCCCTCCACTTT
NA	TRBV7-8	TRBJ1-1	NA	CASSLGAWGGTEAFF	TGTGCCAGCAGCTTAGGGGCCTGGGGGGGCACTGAAGCTTTCTTT
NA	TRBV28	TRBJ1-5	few	CASSLGMRVFPNSNQPQHF	TGTGCCAGCAGTTTGGGAATGAGGGTTTTTCCTAATAGCAATCAGCCCCAGCATTTT
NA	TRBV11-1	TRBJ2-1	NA	CASSFITGASKQFF	TGTGCCAGCAGCTTCATAACGGGAGCGTCGAAGCAGTTCTTC